The clone carrying this TCR beta chain has more than one count but fewer than ten. Germline V gene sequence: CDR1 SGHAT, CDR2 FQNNGV. V was clipped by 6 bases and J by 4 bases; unmatched bases: 8. This CDR3 comprises 15 residues. The immunoSEQ assay was v3. Each library reached roughly 1.9 million read pairs, or roughly 4.5-6 million at deep level. The protocol was immunoSEQ multiplex PCR, while the TCRdb copy is restricted to in-frame clones and leaves out a portion. Here the sample spans a few thousand clones, 64% being singletons. This sample is drawn from a study of TIL therapy for anti-PD-1-resistant metastatic lung cancer. Noted time point: pre-treatment sample, taken before nivolumab and TIL therapy. Pleural nodules or supraclavicular lymph nodes made up most of the excised metastases sampled.

This sequence was found in a man between 65 and 79 years old with non-small cell lung cancer. The input for sequencing was tumor tissue, taken at baseline. The chain uses TRBV11-2 and TRBJ2-7; TRBD2 matches 11 bases. CDR3 region: CASRLLAGGPYEQYF. The CDR3 region has the DNA TGTGCCAGCAGATTATTAGCGGGAGGGCCGTACGAGCAGTACTTC.